The clone carrying this T cell receptor (beta chain) has just a few counts. The trim removed 1 base at V and 6 bases at J, leaving 5 bases unmatched. The germline gives CDR1 SGHTA, CDR2 FQGNSA. The CDR3 runs 15 residues. As it was prepared, the TCRbeta library received unique molecular identifiers. TCRdb ran MiXCR on the PCR reads and lists one entry per CDR3 protein. This sample has about 500,000 distinct CDR3 sequences, with approximately 32% found just once. This specimen comes from a study of T-cell reconstitution after alpha-beta-depleted transplantation in children. The sample was PBMCs from the stem cell graft donor, taken from the stem cell graft. The source of this sequence is a human donor who donated a stem cell graft to a child with aplastic anemia. This chain connects TRBV7-2 to TRBJ1-2; 10 bases fit TRBD1. The CDR3 DNA is TGTGCCAGCAGCTTAGAATCGGGACAGGGGAATGGCTACACCTTC. It encodes CASSLESGQGNGYTF.